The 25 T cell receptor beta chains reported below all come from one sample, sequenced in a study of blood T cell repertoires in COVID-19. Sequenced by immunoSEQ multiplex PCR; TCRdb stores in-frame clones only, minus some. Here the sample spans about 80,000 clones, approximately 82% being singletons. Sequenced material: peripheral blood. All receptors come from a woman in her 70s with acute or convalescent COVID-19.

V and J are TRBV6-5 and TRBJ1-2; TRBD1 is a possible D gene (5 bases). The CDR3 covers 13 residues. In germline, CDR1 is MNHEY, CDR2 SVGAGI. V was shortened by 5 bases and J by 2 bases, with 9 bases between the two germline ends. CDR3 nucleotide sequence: TGTGCCAGCAGTAAGGGGCAGAACTATGGCTACACCTTC. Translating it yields CASSKGQNYGYTF.

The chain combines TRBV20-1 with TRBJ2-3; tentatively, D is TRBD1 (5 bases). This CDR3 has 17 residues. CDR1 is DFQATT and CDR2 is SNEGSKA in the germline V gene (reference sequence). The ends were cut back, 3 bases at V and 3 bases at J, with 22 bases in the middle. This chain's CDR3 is CSASNILSKGLTDTQYF. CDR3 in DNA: TGCAGTGCTAGTAATATCCTATCTAAGGGGCTAACAGATACGCAGTATTTT.

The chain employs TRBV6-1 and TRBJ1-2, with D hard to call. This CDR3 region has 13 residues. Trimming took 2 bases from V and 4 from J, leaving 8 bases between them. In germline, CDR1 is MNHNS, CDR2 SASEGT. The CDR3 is CASSERVGYGYTF. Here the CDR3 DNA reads TGTGCCAGCAGTGAACGGGTAGGCTATGGCTACACCTTC.

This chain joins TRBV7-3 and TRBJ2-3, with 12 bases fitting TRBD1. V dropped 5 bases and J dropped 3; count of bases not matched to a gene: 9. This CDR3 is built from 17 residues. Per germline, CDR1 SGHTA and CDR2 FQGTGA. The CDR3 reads CASSLTGDRGRTDTQYF. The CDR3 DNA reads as TGTGCCAGCAGCCTGACCGGGGACAGGGGGCGAACAGATACGCAGTATTTT.

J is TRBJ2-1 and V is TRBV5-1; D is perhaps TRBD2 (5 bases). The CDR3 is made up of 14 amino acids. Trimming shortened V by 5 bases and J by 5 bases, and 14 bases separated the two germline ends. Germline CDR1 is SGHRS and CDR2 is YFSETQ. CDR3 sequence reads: CASRGVLRDNEQFF. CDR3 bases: TGCGCCAGCAGAGGCGTCCTGCGGGACAATGAGCAGTTCTTC.

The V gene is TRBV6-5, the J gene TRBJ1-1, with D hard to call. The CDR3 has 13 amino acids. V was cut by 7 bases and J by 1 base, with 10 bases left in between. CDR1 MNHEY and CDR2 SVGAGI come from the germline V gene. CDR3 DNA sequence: TGTGCCAGCAAGAGGGTTACGAACACTGAAGCTTTCTTT. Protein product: CASKRVTNTEAFF.

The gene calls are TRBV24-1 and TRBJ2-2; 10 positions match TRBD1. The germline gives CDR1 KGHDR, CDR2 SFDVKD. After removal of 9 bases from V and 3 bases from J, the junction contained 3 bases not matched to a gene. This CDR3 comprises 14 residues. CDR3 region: CATRGTGDTGELFF. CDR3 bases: TGTGCCACCCGAGGGACAGGGGACACCGGGGAGCTGTTTTTT.

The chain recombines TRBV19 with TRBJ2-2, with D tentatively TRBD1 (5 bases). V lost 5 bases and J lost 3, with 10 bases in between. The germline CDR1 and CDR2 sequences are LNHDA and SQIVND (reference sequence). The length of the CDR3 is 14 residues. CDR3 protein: CASSYTGDTGELFF. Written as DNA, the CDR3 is TGTGCCAGTAGTTATACAGGAGACACCGGGGAGCTGTTTTTT.

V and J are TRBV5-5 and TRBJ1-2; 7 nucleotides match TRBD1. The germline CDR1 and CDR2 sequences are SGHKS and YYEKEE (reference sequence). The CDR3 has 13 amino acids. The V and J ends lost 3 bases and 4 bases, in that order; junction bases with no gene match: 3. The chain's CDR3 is CASSSTGPYGYTF. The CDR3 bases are TGTGCCAGCAGCTCGACAGGGCCCTATGGCTACACCTTC. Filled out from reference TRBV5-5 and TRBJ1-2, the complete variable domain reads DAGVTQSPTHLIKTRGQQVTLRCSPISGHKSVSWYQQVLGQGPQFIFQYYEKEERGRGNFPDRFSARQFPNYSSELNVNALLLGDSALYLCASSSTGPYGYTFGSGTRLTVV.

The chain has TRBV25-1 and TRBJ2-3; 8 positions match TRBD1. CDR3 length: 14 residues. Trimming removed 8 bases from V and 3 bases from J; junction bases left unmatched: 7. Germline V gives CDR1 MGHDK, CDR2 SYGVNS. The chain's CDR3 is CASSDRGGTDTQYF. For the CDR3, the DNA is TGTGCCAGCTCCGACAGGGGAGGAACAGATACGCAGTATTTT. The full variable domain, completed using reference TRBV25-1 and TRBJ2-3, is EADIYQTPRYLVIGTGKKITLECSQTMGHDKMYWYQQDPGMELHLIHYSYGVNSTEKGDLSSESTVSRIRTEHFPLTLESARPSHTSQYLCASSDRGGTDTQYFGPGTRLTVL.

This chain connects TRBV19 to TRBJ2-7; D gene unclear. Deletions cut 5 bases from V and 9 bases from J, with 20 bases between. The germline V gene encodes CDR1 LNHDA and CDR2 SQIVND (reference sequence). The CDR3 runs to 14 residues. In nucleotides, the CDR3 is TGTGCCAGTAGTTACGGTCAGATAGCTTCTCGGCAGTACTTC. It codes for CASSYGQIASRQYF.

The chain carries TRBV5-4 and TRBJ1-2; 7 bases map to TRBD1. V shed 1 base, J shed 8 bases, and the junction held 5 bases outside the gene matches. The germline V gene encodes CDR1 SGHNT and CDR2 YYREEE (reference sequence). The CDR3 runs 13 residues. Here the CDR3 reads CASSLQGVGGYTF. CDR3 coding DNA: TGTGCCAGCAGCTTGCAGGGGGTGGGAGGCTACACCTTC.

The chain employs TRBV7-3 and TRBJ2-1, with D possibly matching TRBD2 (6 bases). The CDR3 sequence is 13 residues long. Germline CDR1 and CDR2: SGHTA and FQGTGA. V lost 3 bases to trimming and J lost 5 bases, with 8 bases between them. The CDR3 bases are TGTGCCAGCAGCTTGACTAGAAACAATGAGCAGTTCTTC. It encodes CASSLTRNNEQFF.

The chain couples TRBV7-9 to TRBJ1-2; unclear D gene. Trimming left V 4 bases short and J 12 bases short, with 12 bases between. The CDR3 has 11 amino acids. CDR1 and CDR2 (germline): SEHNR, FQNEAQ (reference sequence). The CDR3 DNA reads TGTGCCAGCAGCTGGGTAGCGGTCGACACCTTC. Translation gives CASSWVAVDTF.

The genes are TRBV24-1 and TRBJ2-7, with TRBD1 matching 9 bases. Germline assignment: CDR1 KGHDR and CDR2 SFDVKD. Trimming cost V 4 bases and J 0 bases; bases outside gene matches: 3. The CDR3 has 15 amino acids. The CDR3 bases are TGTGCCACCAGTGACGGACAGGGGAGCTCCTACGAGCAGTACTTC. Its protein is CATSDGQGSSYEQYF.

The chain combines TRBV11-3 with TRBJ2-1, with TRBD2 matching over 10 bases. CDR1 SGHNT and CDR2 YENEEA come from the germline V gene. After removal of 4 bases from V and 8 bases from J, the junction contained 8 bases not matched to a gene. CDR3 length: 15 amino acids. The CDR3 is CASSSRTSGVDEQFF. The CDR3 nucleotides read TGTGCCAGCAGCTCCCGGACTAGCGGTGTCGATGAGCAGTTCTTC.

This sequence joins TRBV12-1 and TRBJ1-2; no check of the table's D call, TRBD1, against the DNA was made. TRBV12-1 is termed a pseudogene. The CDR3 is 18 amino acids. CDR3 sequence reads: CASSLNRDRGIRGYGYTF. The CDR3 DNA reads TGTGCCAGCAGCTTGAACCGGGACAGGGGGATTAGGGGCTATGGCTACACCTTC.

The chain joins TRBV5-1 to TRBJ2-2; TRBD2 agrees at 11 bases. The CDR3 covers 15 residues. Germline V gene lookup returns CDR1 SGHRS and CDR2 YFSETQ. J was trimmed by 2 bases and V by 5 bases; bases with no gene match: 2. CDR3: CASRGTSGNTGELFF. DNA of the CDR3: TGCGCCAGCAGAGGGACTAGCGGAAACACCGGGGAGCTGTTTTTT.

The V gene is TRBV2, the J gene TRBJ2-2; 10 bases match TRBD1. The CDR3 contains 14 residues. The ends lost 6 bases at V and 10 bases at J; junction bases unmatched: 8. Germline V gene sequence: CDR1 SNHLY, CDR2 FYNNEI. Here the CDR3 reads CASRRDRGDPELFF. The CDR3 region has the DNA TGTGCCAGCAGGAGGGACAGGGGAGACCCGGAGCTGTTTTTT.

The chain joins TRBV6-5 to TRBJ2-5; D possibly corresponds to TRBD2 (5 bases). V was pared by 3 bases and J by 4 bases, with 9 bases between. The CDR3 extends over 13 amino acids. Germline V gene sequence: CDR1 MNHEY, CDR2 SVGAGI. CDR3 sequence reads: CASSYVSGETQYF. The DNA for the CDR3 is TGTGCCAGCAGTTATGTCAGCGGAGAGACCCAGTACTTC.

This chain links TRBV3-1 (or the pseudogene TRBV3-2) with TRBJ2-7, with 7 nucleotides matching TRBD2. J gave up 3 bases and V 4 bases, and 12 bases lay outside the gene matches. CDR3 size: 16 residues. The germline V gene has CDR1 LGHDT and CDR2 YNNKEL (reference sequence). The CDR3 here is CASSPFVGGNLYEQYF. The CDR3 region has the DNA TGTGCCAGCAGCCCATTCGTGGGAGGGAATCTCTACGAGCAGTACTTC.

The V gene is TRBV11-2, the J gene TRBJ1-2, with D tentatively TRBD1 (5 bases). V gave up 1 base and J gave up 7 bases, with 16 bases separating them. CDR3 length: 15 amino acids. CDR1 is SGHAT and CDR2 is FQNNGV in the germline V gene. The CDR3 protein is CASSLVPEGISGYTF. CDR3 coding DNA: TGTGCCAGCAGCTTAGTTCCGGAGGGGATCTCTGGCTACACCTTC.

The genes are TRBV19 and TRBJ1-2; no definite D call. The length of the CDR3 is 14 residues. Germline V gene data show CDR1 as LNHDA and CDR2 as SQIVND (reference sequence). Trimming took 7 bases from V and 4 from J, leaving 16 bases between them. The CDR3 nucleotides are TGTGCCAGTACCGCTTTGGGAGGGAGCTATGGCTACACCTTC. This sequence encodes CASTALGGSYGYTF.

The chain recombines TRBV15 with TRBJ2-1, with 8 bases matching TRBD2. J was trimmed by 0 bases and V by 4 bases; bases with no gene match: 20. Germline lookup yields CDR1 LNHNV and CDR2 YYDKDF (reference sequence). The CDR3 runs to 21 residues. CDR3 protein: CATSISLGTRYYQVSYNEQFF. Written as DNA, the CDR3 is TGTGCCACCAGCATTTCACTCGGGACTAGGTATTATCAGGTCTCCTACAATGAGCAGTTCTTC.

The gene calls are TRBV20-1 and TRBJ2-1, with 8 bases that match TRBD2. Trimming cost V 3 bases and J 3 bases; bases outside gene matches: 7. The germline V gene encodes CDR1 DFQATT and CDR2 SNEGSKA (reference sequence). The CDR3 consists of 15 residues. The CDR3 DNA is TGCAGTGCTAGTTTTGGTAGCGGGAACTACAATGAGCAGTTCTTC. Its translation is CSASFGSGNYNEQFF.